A selection of T cell receptor beta chains follows, all from one sample in a study of OX40 agonist ivuxolimab in advanced cancers. TCRdb's copy holds only in-frame clones and misses some; the assay was immunoSEQ multiplex PCR. The data hold tens of thousands of clones, with over 75% observed a single time. The source material was CD4+ or CD8+ T cells sorted from blood, sampled in a trial of the OX40 agonist ivuxolimab. The receptors originated from an adult with an advanced solid tumor such as melanoma, head and neck, liver or kidney cancer. Both conserved end residues are part of each CDR3. The D gene is left open where the match is weak. Clone size is shown for a subset of rows, as once, few, many or a class of expanded clone.

cdr3_nt: TGTGCCAGTAGGGGACTAGCGGGAGGTTACAATGAGCAGTTCTTC
cdr3_aa: CASRGLAGGYNEQFF
clone_size: -
v_call: TRBV19
j_call: TRBJ2-1
d_call: TRBD2

cdr3_nt: TGTGCCAGCAGTCCGGATAGCAATCAGCCCCAGCATTTT
cdr3_aa: CASSPDSNQPQHF
clone_size: medium-sized
v_call: TRBV2
j_call: TRBJ1-5
d_call: -

cdr3_nt: TGTGCCAGCAGTTACATGGGGCAAAGGCAGGGTCAGCCCCAGCATTTT
cdr3_aa: CASSYMGQRQGQPQHF
clone_size: few
v_call: TRBV6-6
j_call: TRBJ1-5
d_call: -

cdr3_nt: TGTGCCGCGGGGGGACAGAGCTCCTACGAGCAGTACTTC
cdr3_aa: CAAGGQSSYEQYF
clone_size: -
v_call: TRBV6-1
j_call: TRBJ2-7
d_call: -

cdr3_nt: TGTGCCAGCAGTTACCAGGGGGCCGGGGGTGAAAAACTGTTTTTT
cdr3_aa: CASSYQGAGGEKLFF
clone_size: -
v_call: TRBV6-5
j_call: TRBJ1-4
d_call: TRBD1

cdr3_nt: TGTGCCAGCAGAGGCAGGGTGGTAGGTGAAAAACTGTTTTTT
cdr3_aa: CASRGRVVGEKLFF
clone_size: -
v_call: TRBV28
j_call: TRBJ1-4
d_call: -

cdr3_nt: TGCGCCAGCAGCTTGGGGCAAGTGGATAATGAGCAGTTCTTC
cdr3_aa: CASSLGQVDNEQFF
clone_size: -
v_call: TRBV5-1
j_call: TRBJ2-1
d_call: -

cdr3_nt: TGTGCCAGCAGCCGAGCTCCTTCCTACGAGCAGTACTTC
cdr3_aa: CASSRAPSYEQYF
clone_size: -
v_call: TRBV11-3
j_call: TRBJ2-7
d_call: -

cdr3_nt: TGCGCCAGCAGTCAATGGGTCAGAGAGGTGAAGATCTCTGGGGCCAACGTCCTGACTTTC
cdr3_aa: CASSQWVREVKISGANVLTF
clone_size: once
v_call: TRBV23-1
j_call: TRBJ2-6
d_call: -

cdr3_nt: TGTGCCAGCTCCGTAGGGAGCCTGGGCGACTATGGCTACACCTTC
cdr3_aa: CASSVGSLGDYGYTF
clone_size: -
v_call: TRBV28
j_call: TRBJ1-2
d_call: -

cdr3_nt: TGTGCCAGCAGCGACGGGGGGCAAGAGACCCAGTACTTC
cdr3_aa: CASSDGGQETQYF
clone_size: -
v_call: TRBV9
j_call: TRBJ2-5
d_call: TRBD2

cdr3_nt: TGCGCCAGCAGCCAAGCGCCAGGTTACTATGGCTACACCTTC
cdr3_aa: CASSQAPGYYGYTF
clone_size: -
v_call: TRBV4-3
j_call: TRBJ1-2
d_call: -

cdr3_nt: TGTGCCAGCTCACGGGACTATCAAGAGACCCAGTACTTC
cdr3_aa: CASSRDYQETQYF
clone_size: -
v_call: TRBV18
j_call: TRBJ2-5
d_call: TRBD2

cdr3_nt: TGTGCCAGCAGCTTAACTGTAGCGGAGGGCGAGCAGTACTTC
cdr3_aa: CASSLTVAEGEQYF
clone_size: -
v_call: TRBV5-4
j_call: TRBJ2-7
d_call: -

cdr3_nt: TGCGCCAGCAGTGATGGACAGCCGATCTCTGGAAACACCATATATTTT
cdr3_aa: CASSDGQPISGNTIYF
clone_size: -
v_call: TRBV10-2
j_call: TRBJ1-3
d_call: -

cdr3_nt: TGCGCCAGCAGCTTGGATAGGCCCGATAATTCACCCCTCCACTTT
cdr3_aa: CASSLDRPDNSPLHF
clone_size: -
v_call: TRBV5-1
j_call: TRBJ1-6
d_call: -

cdr3_nt: TGTGCCAGCAGTTACTTTACAGGGGTCGAGCAGTACTTC
cdr3_aa: CASSYFTGVEQYF
clone_size: -
v_call: TRBV6-5
j_call: TRBJ2-7
d_call: TRBD1

cdr3_nt: TGTGCCAGCAGGGGGACGGGACGGTTTGGAAACACCATATATTTT
cdr3_aa: CASRGTGRFGNTIYF
clone_size: -
v_call: TRBV27
j_call: TRBJ1-3
d_call: -

cdr3_nt: TGTGCCAGCAGCGCTTCACCCGGGACAGGGGAACTTCACACCTTC
cdr3_aa: CASSASPGTGELHTF
clone_size: -
v_call: TRBV9
j_call: TRBJ1-2
d_call: TRBD1

cdr3_nt: TGTGCCAGCAGTTTATCAAAATTAGGAAATTCACCCCTCCACTTT
cdr3_aa: CASSLSKLGNSPLHF
clone_size: -
v_call: TRBV27
j_call: TRBJ1-6
d_call: -

cdr3_nt: TGTGCCAGCAGTTACTCGATGGGACCCCAAGGCTACACCTTC
cdr3_aa: CASSYSMGPQGYTF
clone_size: -
v_call: TRBV6-5
j_call: TRBJ1-2
d_call: -

cdr3_nt: TGTGCCAGCAGGGCAGGGGGGAACACTGAAGCTTTCTTT
cdr3_aa: CASRAGGNTEAFF
clone_size: -
v_call: TRBV6-1
j_call: TRBJ1-1
d_call: TRBD1

cdr3_nt: TGTGCCATCAGTGAAACAGGGGATCGACAGCCCCAGCATTTT
cdr3_aa: CAISETGDRQPQHF
clone_size: few
v_call: TRBV10-3
j_call: TRBJ1-5
d_call: TRBD1

cdr3_nt: TGTGCCAGCTCACCGGACCGCGGGGTAGGTTCACCCCTCCACTTT
cdr3_aa: CASSPDRGVGSPLHF
clone_size: -
v_call: TRBV18
j_call: TRBJ1-6
d_call: -

cdr3_nt: TGTGCCAGCAGCGGATTCGGGACAGCTAACACCGGGGAGCTGTTTTTT
cdr3_aa: CASSGFGTANTGELFF
clone_size: -
v_call: TRBV9
j_call: TRBJ2-2
d_call: TRBD1

cdr3_nt: TGTGCCAGCAGTTTTACACGGGGTAATGAAAAACTGTTTTTT
cdr3_aa: CASSFTRGNEKLFF
clone_size: -
v_call: TRBV6-5
j_call: TRBJ1-4
d_call: -

cdr3_nt: TGCGCCAGCAACCCCGGGACCTCCACCTACGAGCAGTACTTC
cdr3_aa: CASNPGTSTYEQYF
clone_size: once
v_call: TRBV10-2
j_call: TRBJ2-7
d_call: -

cdr3_nt: TGCGCCAGCAGCTTCGGGGGAGAGAACACTGAAGCTTTCTTT
cdr3_aa: CASSFGGENTEAFF
clone_size: -
v_call: TRBV5-1
j_call: TRBJ1-1
d_call: -

cdr3_nt: TGTGCCAGCAGCATCGAGGGCTATGGCTACACCTTC
cdr3_aa: CASSIEGYGYTF
clone_size: few
v_call: TRBV11-2
j_call: TRBJ1-2
d_call: -

cdr3_nt: TGTGCCAGCAGTGAAGCGCAGACGGTCACTGAAGCTTTCTTT
cdr3_aa: CASSEAQTVTEAFF
clone_size: -
v_call: TRBV6-1
j_call: TRBJ1-1
d_call: -

cdr3_nt: TGTGCCAGCAGCTTACAAGCTAACACTGAAGCTTTCTTT
cdr3_aa: CASSLQANTEAFF
clone_size: few
v_call: TRBV7-3
j_call: TRBJ1-1
d_call: -

cdr3_nt: TGTGCCAGCAGCTCTAGGAATCAGCCCCAGCATTTT
cdr3_aa: CASSSRNQPQHF
clone_size: few
v_call: TRBV7-9
j_call: TRBJ1-5
d_call: -

cdr3_nt: TGTGCCAGCAGTTCTGAGACCGGCTCCTACGAGCAGTACTTC
cdr3_aa: CASSSETGSYEQYF
clone_size: -
v_call: TRBV27
j_call: TRBJ2-7
d_call: -

cdr3_nt: TGTGCCAGCAATCGTCTGATTAGCGGAGGAAACACCGGGGAGCTGTTTTTT
cdr3_aa: CASNRLISGGNTGELFF
clone_size: -
v_call: TRBV28
j_call: TRBJ2-2
d_call: -

cdr3_nt: TGTGCCAGCAGCTCCCCCGGAGCACAACAGGGATACGAGCAGTACTTC
cdr3_aa: CASSSPGAQQGYEQYF
clone_size: -
v_call: TRBV7-2
j_call: TRBJ2-7
d_call: -

cdr3_nt: TGTGCCACCAGCGTGGGTGGAGCATCTGAGCAGTTCTTC
cdr3_aa: CATSVGGASEQFF
clone_size: medium-sized
v_call: TRBV15
j_call: TRBJ2-1
d_call: -

cdr3_nt: TGTGCCAGCAGCTCCACTCTGGGGATGAGCATCGAGCAGTACTTC
cdr3_aa: CASSSTLGMSIEQYF
clone_size: -
v_call: TRBV7-2
j_call: TRBJ2-7
d_call: -

cdr3_nt: TGTGCCAGTAAGTATGGACAGGAAAATCAGCCCCAGCATTTT
cdr3_aa: CASKYGQENQPQHF
clone_size: -
v_call: TRBV19
j_call: TRBJ1-5
d_call: TRBD1

cdr3_nt: TGCAGCGTCGCCTCATTGACAGGGTTGGAAGCTTTCTTT
cdr3_aa: CSVASLTGLEAFF
clone_size: -
v_call: TRBV29-1
j_call: TRBJ1-1
d_call: TRBD1

cdr3_nt: TGTGCCAGCTCAGACAGCCTCCAAGAGACCCAGTACTTC
cdr3_aa: CASSDSLQETQYF
clone_size: -
v_call: TRBV18
j_call: TRBJ2-5
d_call: -

cdr3_nt: TGTGCCTGGAGTGTTTCTACCATGGGGGGGGGTAGCACAGATACGCAGTATTTT
cdr3_aa: CAWSVSTMGGGSTDTQYF
clone_size: -
v_call: TRBV30
j_call: TRBJ2-3
d_call: TRBD2

cdr3_nt: TGTGCCAGCAGCTTGAGCACCGGGGAGCTGTTTTTT
cdr3_aa: CASSLSTGELFF
clone_size: -
v_call: TRBV7-8
j_call: TRBJ2-2
d_call: -

cdr3_nt: TGTGCCAGCAGCTTATTGCCCGGAACGAACACCGGGGAGCTGTTTTTT
cdr3_aa: CASSLLPGTNTGELFF
clone_size: -
v_call: TRBV7-3
j_call: TRBJ2-2
d_call: -

cdr3_nt: TGTGCCAGCACCAGACAGGGGCGGGAGTCAAATGAGCAGTTCTTC
cdr3_aa: CASTRQGRESNEQFF
clone_size: -
v_call: TRBV6-1
j_call: TRBJ2-1
d_call: -

cdr3_nt: TGCAGCGTCCCGGGACAGGGGGCTGGGACTGAAGCTTTCTTT
cdr3_aa: CSVPGQGAGTEAFF
clone_size: -
v_call: TRBV29-1
j_call: TRBJ1-1
d_call: TRBD1

cdr3_nt: TGTGCCTGGAGTTTGGCAGTGAGGACTGAAGCTTTCTTT
cdr3_aa: CAWSLAVRTEAFF
clone_size: -
v_call: TRBV30
j_call: TRBJ1-1
d_call: -

cdr3_nt: TGTGCCAGCAGCCCTTCCCCGGGACAGGGAAGGGCCACCATATATTTT
cdr3_aa: CASSPSPGQGRATIYF
clone_size: -
v_call: TRBV7-2
j_call: TRBJ1-3
d_call: TRBD1